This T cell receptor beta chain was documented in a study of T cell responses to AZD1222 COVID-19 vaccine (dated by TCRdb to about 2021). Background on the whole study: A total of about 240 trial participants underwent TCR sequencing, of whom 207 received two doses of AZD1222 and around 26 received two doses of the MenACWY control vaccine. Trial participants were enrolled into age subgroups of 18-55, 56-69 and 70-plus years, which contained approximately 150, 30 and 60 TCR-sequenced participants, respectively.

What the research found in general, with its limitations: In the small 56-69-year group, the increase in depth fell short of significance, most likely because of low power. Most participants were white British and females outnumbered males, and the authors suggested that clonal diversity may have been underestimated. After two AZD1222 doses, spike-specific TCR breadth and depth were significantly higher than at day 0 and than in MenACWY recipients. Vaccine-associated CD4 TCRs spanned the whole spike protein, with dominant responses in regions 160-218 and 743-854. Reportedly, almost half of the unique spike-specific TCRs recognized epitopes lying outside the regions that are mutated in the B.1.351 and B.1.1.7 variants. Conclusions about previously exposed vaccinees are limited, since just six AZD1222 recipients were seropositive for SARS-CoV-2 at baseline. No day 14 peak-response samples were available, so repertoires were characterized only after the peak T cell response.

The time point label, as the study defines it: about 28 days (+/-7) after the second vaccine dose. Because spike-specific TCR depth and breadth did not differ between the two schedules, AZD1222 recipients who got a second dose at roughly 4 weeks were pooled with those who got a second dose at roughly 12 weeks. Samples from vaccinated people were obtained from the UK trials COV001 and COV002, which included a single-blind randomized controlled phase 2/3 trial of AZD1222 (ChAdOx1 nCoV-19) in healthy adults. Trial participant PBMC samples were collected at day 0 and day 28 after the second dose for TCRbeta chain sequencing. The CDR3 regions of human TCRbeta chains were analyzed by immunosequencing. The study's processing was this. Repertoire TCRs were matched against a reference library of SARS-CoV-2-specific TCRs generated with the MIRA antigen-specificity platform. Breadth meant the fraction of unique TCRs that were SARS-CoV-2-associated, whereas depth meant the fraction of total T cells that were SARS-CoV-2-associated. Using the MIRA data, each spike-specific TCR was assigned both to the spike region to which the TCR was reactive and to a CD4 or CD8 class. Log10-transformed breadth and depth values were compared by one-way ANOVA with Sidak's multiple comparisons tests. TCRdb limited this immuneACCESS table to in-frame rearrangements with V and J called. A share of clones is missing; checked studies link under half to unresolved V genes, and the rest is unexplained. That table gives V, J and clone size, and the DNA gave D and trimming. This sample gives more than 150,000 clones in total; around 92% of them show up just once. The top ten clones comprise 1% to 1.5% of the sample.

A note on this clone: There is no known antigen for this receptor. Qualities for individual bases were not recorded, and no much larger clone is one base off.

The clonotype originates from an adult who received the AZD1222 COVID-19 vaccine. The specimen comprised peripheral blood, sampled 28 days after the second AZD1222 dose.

The CDR3 protein sequence reads: CSASFQAQETQYF. The nucleotide sequence reads TGCAGTGCTAGTTTCCAAGCCCAAGAGACCCAGTACTTC. The V and J segments used are TRBV20-1 and TRBJ2-5, with an unclear D gene assignment. V loses 3 bases of germline sequence and J loses 1 base, and the interval between the two ends is 9 bases. The germline V gene (reference sequence) specifies DFQATT as CDR1 and SNEGSKA as CDR2. The CDR3, cysteine through phenylalanine, is 13 amino acids long. Only CDR3 DNA is held: 39 bases, read in frame from base 1.